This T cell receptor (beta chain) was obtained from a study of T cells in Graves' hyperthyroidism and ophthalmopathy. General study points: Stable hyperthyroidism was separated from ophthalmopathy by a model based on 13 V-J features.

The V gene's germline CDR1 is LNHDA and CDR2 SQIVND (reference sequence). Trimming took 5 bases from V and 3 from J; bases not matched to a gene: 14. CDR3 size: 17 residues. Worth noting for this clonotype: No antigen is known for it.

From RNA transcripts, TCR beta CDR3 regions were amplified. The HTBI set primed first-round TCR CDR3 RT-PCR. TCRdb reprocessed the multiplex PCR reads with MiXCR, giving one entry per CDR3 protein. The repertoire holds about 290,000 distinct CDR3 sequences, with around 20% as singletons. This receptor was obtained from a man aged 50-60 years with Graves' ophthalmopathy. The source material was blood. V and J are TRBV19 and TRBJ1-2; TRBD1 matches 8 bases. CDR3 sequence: CASSPLRTGLIDYGYTF. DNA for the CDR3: TGTGCCAGTAGTCCTCTCCGGACAGGGTTGATCGACTATGGCTACACCTTC.